This T cell receptor beta chain is drawn from a study of T-cell reconstitution after alpha-beta-depleted transplantation in children. Preparation of the TCRbeta library was carried out with unique molecular identifiers. TCRdb reprocessed the PCR reads via MiXCR and lists one record per CDR3 protein. Of 450,000 to 550,000 distinct CDR3 sequences listed, 10% to 12% were seen once; the top ten hold 14%. Trimming stripped 2 bases from V and 0 bases from J, with 7 bases between. CDR3 size: 15 residues. Germline loops: CDR1 SGHTA, CDR2 FQGTGA. Study-wide findings and caveats: About two months after transplant, alpha-beta T cells reportedly came from several hundred expanded graft clones. Diversity and T-cell counts at one year after transplant derived mostly from new T cells.

Only a few counts were recorded for this clonotype. Its specificity is not known. The J gene is TRBJ2-2, the V gene TRBV7-3, with D tentatively TRBD1 (6 bases). This sequence originates from a female patient aged 2-9 years who had a stem cell transplant for aplastic anemia, so the T cells may come from the graft donor. The sequences come from PBMCs, mostly from graft donor cells, collected 180 days after TCRalphabeta/CD19-depleted stem cell transplant. In nucleotides, the CDR3 is TGTGCCAGCAGCTTACAGGGGACGAACACCGGGGAGCTGTTTTTT. This sequence encodes CASSLQGTNTGELFF.